This record covers a single T cell receptor (beta chain). No cognate antigen has been identified for it. Base-call qualities are not available, and no considerably larger clone is one nucleotide away. The source of the sample is a study of memory CD4+ T cells and cytomegalovirus serostatus (dated by TCRdb to about 2019). In terms of the full investigation: The cohort included around 35 healthy adults from Belgium, of whom 9 were CMV seropositive and 24 were CMV seronegative. CD4+ memory TCRbeta repertoires of a Belgian cohort with known cytomegalovirus serostatus were sequenced in order to replicate a published TCR-based CMV serostatus classifier. On the study overall, not on this receptor specifically: CMV serostatus prediction reached a median bootstrapped AUC of roughly 0.96 with the original framework and just over 0.9 with a US-trained random forest. Among the 150 to 200 previously reported CMV-associated TCRbeta sequences, 67 showed up in the CD4+ memory repertoires, with each one found in between one and five individuals. Unlike the original study, which covered naive and memory CD4+ and CD8+ populations, the Belgian study sequenced only CD4+CD45RO+ memory cells. On the Belgian cohort, the classifier built on the original framework reached a median bootstrapped AUC of roughly 0.96, with a 95% CI of 0.76-1.00. Results were interpreted as suggesting that the CMV-associated TCR signature is largely present in the CD4+ memory repertoire.

Taken from the germline V gene, the CDR1 and CDR2 loops are ENHRY and SYGVKD. Its CDR3 holds 14 amino acids, cysteine through phenylalanine. CDR3 DNA only is kept here, 42 bases in frame from base 1. Ends trimmed: V by 4 bases, J by 5 bases; bases unmatched to a gene: 2. Single viable CD3+CD4+CD8-CD45RO+ cells were sorted as memory CD4+ T cells on a FACSAria II. CMV serostatus was assessed using a Roche Elecsys assay, by which serum IgG against CMV pp150, pp28, p38 and p52 was detected. After the samples were thawed, total CD4+ T cells were enriched through positive selection using CD4 magnetic microbeads. The samples came from a different study that was designed specifically to examine the CD4+ T cell memory repertoire. Peripheral blood mononuclear cells were isolated and cryopreserved following standard operating procedures; serum was stored at -80 °C. The staining relied on CD3-PerCP (BW264/56), CD4-APC (RPA-T4), CD45RO-PE (UCHT1) and CD8-Pacific Orange (3B5) antibodies, and Sytox blue was used to exclude non-viable cells.

The Quick-DNA Microprep Kit was used to extract genomic DNA from the sorted cells. TCRbeta DNA was amplified with the immunoSEQ hsTCRbeta kit following the manufacturer's protocol. An Illumina MiSeq instrument was used to sequence the TCRbeta libraries. On the study's bioinformatics: After out-of-frame sequences were removed, 2.4 million or so distinct TCRbeta sequences remained, averaging approximately 67,000 per individual. Each individual was scored by the count of fewer than 200 previously reported CMV-associated TCRbeta sequences and the total productive distinct TCRbeta count. A beta-binomial model was reimplemented in Python, and scikit-learn random forests with default parameters were trained on data from the US cohort. Classifier performance on the Belgian cohort was summarized as median AUC with percentile confidence intervals calculated over 10,000 bootstrap iterations. TCRdb stores this immuneACCESS table with in-frame sequences only. Part of the clones is absent; in the studies checked, under half of the shortfall reflects unresolved V genes, and no reason is known for the rest. That table furnishes V, J and clone size, whereas the DNA furnished D and trimming. This sample gives approximately 88,000 clones in total; 80% of them show up just once. The ten largest account for approximately 4% of the sample.

The sequencing sample was made of memory CD4+ T cells from blood. The chain was built from TRBV10-3 and TRBJ1-5, and TRBD1 aligns with 10 junction nucleotides. This TCR came from an adult in good health and CMV-seropositive. The CDR3 amino acid sequence is: CAISAGTGDQPQHF. The nucleotide sequence is given as TGTGCCATCAGTGCCGGGACAGGGGATCAGCCCCAGCATTTT.